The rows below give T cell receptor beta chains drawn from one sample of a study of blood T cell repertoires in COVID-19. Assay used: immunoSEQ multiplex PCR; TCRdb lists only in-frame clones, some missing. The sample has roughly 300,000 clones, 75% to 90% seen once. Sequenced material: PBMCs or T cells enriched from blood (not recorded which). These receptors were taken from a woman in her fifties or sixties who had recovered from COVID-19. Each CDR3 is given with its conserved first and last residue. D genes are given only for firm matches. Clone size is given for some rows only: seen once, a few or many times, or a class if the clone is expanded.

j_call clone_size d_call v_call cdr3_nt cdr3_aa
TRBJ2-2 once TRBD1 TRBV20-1 TGCAGTGCTAGTAGGGGACAGGGAATGTCCGGGGAGCTGTTTTTT CSASRGQGMSGELFF
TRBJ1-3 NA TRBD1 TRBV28 TGTGCCAGCAGTTTACCCCAGGGGGCGCGGGGAAACACCATATATTTT CASSLPQGARGNTIYF
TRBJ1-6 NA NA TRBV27 TGTGCCAGCAGTTTCCGGTCGGGGGGAGGTTCACCCCTCCACTTT CASSFRSGGGSPLHF
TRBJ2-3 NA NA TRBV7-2 TGTGCCAGCAGCTTTCCTGATACGCAGTATTTT CASSFPDTQYF
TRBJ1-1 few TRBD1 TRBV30 TGTGCCTGGAGTGTAGGGCAGGGGGACACTGAAGCTTTCTTT CAWSVGQGDTEAFF
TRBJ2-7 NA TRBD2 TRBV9 TGTGCCAGCAGCGTAGCTGGGCTAGCGGGGCGCTACGAGCAGTACTTC CASSVAGLAGRYEQYF
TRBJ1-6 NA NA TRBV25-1 TGTGCCAGCAGTGAAATGGGCGCGGCGGGTTCACCCCTCCACTTT CASSEMGAAGSPLHF
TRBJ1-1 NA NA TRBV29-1 TGCAGCGCCTCTGTAGGGGACACTGAAGCTTTCTTT CSASVGDTEAFF
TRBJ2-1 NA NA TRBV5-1 TGCGCCAGCAGCCCACCCTTGGGGACTGACTACAATGAGCAGTTCTTC CASSPPLGTDYNEQFF
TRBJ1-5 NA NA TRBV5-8 TGTGCCAGCAGCTTGCAGTCAGGGTGGATGCAGCCCCAGCATTTT CASSLQSGWMQPQHF
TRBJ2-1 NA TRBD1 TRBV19 TGTGCCAGTAGTATAGACAGGGGGCAGCGCAATGAGCAGTTCTTC CASSIDRGQRNEQFF
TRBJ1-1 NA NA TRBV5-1 TGCGCCAGCACCGTCGGGACTGAAGCTTTCTTT CASTVGTEAFF
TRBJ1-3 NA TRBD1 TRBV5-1 TGCGCCAGCTCACAGGGGTCTGGAAACACCATATATTTT CASSQGSGNTIYF
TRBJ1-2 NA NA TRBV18 TGTGCCAGCTCAACCCGCCAGGACTATGGCTACACCTTC CASSTRQDYGYTF
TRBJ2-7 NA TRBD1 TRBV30 TGTGCCTGGAAACGTCGGTCCGGGACAGGGAAAGGGTACTTC CAWKRRSGTGKGYF
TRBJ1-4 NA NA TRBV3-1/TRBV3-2 TGTGCCAGCAGCCAAGATGGTTCCGGGGGTTATAGTGAAAAACTGTTTTTT CASSQDGSGGYSEKLFF
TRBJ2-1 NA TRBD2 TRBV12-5 TGTGCTAGTGGAGGAACGGGAGGGTACAATGAGCAGTTCTTC CASGGTGGYNEQFF
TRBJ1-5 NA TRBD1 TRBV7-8 TGTGCCAGCAGCTCCTATGACAGGGATAGCAATCAGCCCCAGCATTTT CASSSYDRDSNQPQHF
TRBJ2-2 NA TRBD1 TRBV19 TGTGCCAGTAGTAGGGGACAGGGGTCCTACACCGGGGAGCTGTTTTTT CASSRGQGSYTGELFF
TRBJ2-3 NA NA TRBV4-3 TGCGCCAGCAGCCAAGATCGGGGAGCGGACACAGATACGCAGTATTTT CASSQDRGADTDTQYF
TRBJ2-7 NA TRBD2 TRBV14 TGTGCCAGCAGCCAGACTGGCGGGGGGCCATACGAGCAGTACTTC CASSQTGGGPYEQYF
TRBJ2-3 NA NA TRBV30 TGTGCCTGGAGTGTACAAGCAAGCGTTACGCAGTATTTT CAWSVQASVTQYF
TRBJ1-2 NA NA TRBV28 TGTGCCAGCAGTTTACCCCCCACTTGGGGCTACACCTTC CASSLPPTWGYTF
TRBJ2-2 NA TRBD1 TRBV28 TGTGCCAGCGATGGACAGGGGGAAACCGGGGAGCTGTTTTTT CASDGQGETGELFF
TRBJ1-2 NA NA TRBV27 TGTGCCAGCAGTTGGTCTGGGGCAGGTAGCTATGGCTACACCTTC CASSWSGAGSYGYTF
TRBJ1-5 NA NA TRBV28 TGTGCCAGCAGTTTGGCAGGGGGCAATCAGCCCCAGCATTTT CASSLAGGNQPQHF
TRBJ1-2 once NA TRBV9 TGTGCCAGCAGCGGGCCCCGCATGGAGTATGGCTACACCTTC CASSGPRMEYGYTF
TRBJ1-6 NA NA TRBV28 TGTGCCACCTATGCCCACCTGAGGAATTCACCCCTCCACTTT CATYAHLRNSPLHF
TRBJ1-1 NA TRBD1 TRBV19 TGCGCCGTGAGACAGGGGAAAACTGAAGCTTTCTTT CAVRQGKTEAFF
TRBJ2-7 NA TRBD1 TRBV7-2 TGTGCCAGCAGCTTAGTAGGGGGACAGAACTACGAGCAGTACTTC CASSLVGGQNYEQYF
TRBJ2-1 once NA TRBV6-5 TGTGCCAGCAGTTATGGGCGGGCCTACAATGAGCAGTTCTTC CASSYGRAYNEQFF
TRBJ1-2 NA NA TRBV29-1 TGCAGCGCCGATATTGGGGGGATCTATAATGGCTACACCTTC CSADIGGIYNGYTF
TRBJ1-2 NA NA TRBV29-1 TGCAGCGTTGAAACGGGACGGGGGGTCTATGGCTACACCTTC CSVETGRGVYGYTF
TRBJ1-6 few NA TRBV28 TGTGCCAGCAGTTCAGGGGCCTATAATTCACCCCTCCACTTT CASSSGAYNSPLHF
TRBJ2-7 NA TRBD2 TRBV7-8 TGTGCCAGCAGCTTCACGCCTTACGGGAGGGCGCTCTACGAGCAGTACTTC CASSFTPYGRALYEQYF
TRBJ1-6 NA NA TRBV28 TGTGCCAGCAGTTTGGTTCAGGGGACGTCACCCCTCCACTTT CASSLVQGTSPLHF
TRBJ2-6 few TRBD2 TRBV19 TGTGCCAGCGGGCACGGGGGGACTGGGGCCAACGTCCTGACTTTC CASGHGGTGANVLTF
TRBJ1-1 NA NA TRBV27 TGTGCCAGCAACCAATTATCGGGGAACACTGAAGCTTTCTTT CASNQLSGNTEAFF
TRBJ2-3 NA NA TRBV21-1 TGTGCCAGCAGCAAAGATAAGGTACAGATCACAGATACGCAGTATTTT CASSKDKVQITDTQYF
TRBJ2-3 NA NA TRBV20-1 TGCAGTGCTAGTGGACAATTGAGCACAGATACGCAGTATTTT CSASGQLSTDTQYF
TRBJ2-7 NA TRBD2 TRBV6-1 TGTGCCAGCAGTGAAATCGCGGGGGGGCTCGAGCAGTACTTC CASSEIAGGLEQYF
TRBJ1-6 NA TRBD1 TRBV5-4 TGTGCCAGCAGCTTGACAATACAGGGGAATTCACCCCTCCACTTT CASSLTIQGNSPLHF
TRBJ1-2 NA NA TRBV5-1 TGCGCCAGCAGCTTTAAGCCGGACTCCCTCTATGGCTACACCTTC CASSFKPDSLYGYTF
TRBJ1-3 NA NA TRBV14 TGTGCCAGCAGCCCGGGAGTCAGCTCTGGAAACACCATATATTTT CASSPGVSSGNTIYF
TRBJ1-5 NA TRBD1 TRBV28 TGTGCCAGCAGACCACTACAGGGGTCGGTTCAGCCCCAGCATTTT CASRPLQGSVQPQHF
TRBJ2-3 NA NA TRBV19 TGTGCCAGTGGAGGCCACCAGCGAGCAGATACGCAGTATTTT CASGGHQRADTQYF
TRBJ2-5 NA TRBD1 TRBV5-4 TGTGCCAGCAGCATACGGACAGGGGTAGGGGAGACCCAGTACTTC CASSIRTGVGETQYF
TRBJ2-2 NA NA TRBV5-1 TGCGCCAGCAGCTTGCTCGTGAGGACCGGGGAGCTGTTTTTT CASSLLVRTGELFF
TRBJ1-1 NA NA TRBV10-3 TGTGCCATCAGTGAACAGGGAAGGAGGACTGAAGCTTTCTTT CAISEQGRRTEAFF
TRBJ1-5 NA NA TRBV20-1 TGCAGTGCTAGTTCACGGGGGGTTATCAGCAATCAGCCCCAGCATTTT CSASSRGVISNQPQHF
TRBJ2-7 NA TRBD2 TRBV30 TGTGCCTGGAGTCCCCCTGGAGGACTAGTGTACGAGCAGTACTTC CAWSPPGGLVYEQYF
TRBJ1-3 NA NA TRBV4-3 TGCGCCAGCAGCCAAGAGGCCCGGGGATTAGACACCATATATTTT CASSQEARGLDTIYF
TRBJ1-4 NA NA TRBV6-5 TGTGCCAGCAGTTACAGGCGGATAAATGAAAAACTGTTTTTT CASSYRRINEKLFF
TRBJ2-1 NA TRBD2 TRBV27 TGTGCCAGCAGTGATTTTATAGCGGGGAGCTCCTACAATGAGCAGTTCTTC CASSDFIAGSSYNEQFF
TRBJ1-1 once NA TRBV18 TGTGCCAGCTCACCCAGTATCAAGAACACTGAAGCTTTCTTT CASSPSIKNTEAFF
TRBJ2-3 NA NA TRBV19 TGTGCCAGTCAGTCAGGTGCCTCTAGCACAGATACGCAGTATTTT CASQSGASSTDTQYF
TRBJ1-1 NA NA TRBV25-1 TGTGCCAGCAGTGAATTGGTTGAGGGAGGGACTGAAGCTTTCTTT CASSELVEGGTEAFF
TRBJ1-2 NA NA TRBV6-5 TGTGCCAGCAGAGGGGCAGGCCTGACTAACTATGGCTACACCTTC CASRGAGLTNYGYTF